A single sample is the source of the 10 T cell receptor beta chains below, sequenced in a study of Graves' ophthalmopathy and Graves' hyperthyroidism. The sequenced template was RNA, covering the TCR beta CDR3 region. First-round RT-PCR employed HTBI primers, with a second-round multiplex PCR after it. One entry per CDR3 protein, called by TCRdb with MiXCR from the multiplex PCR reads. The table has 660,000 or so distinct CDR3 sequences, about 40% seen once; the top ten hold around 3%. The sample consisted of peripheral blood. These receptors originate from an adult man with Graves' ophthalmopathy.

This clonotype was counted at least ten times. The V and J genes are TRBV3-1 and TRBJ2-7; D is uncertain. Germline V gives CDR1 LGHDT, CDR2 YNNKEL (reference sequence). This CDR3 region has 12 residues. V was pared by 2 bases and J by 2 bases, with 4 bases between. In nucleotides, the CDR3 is TGTGCCAGCAGCCAAATGGCCTACGAGCAGTACTTC. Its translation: CASSQMAYEQYF.

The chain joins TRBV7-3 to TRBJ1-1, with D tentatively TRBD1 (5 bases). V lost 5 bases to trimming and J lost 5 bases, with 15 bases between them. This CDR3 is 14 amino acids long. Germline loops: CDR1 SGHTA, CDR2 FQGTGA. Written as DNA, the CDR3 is TGTGCCAGCAGCCTCGAGACAGATGGTACTGAAGCTTTCTTT. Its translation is CASSLETDGTEAFF.

CDR3 region: CASSLSWTSGGAGETQYF. The CDR3 DNA reads as TGCGCCAGCAGCTTGTCCTGGACTAGCGGGGGGGCCGGTGAGACCCAGTACTTC. The J gene is TRBJ2-5, the V gene TRBV5-1; TRBD2 matches 15 bases. V shed 1 base, J shed 5 bases, and the junction held 9 bases outside the gene matches. This CDR3 comprises 18 residues. The germline V gene has CDR1 SGHRS and CDR2 YFSETQ. Full variable domain (rest looked up from reference TRBV5-1 and TRBJ2-5): KAGVTQTPRYLIKTRGQQVTLSCSPISGHRSVSWYQQTPGQGLQFLFEYFSETQRNKGNFPGRFSGRQFSNSRSEMNVSTLELGDSALYLCASSLSWTSGGAGETQYFGPGTRLLVL.

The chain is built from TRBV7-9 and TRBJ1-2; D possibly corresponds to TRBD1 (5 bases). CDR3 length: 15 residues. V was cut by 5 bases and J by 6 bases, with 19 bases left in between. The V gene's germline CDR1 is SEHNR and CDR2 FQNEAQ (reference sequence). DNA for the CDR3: TGTGCCAGCAGCCCCTCCCCCGGACAAGGGAATGGCTACACCTTC. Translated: CASSPSPGQGNGYTF.

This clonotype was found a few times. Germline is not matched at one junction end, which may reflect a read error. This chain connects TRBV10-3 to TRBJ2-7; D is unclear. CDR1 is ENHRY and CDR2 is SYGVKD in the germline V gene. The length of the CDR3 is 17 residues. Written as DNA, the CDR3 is TGTGCCAGCAGTGCAACAAACAGAAAACCTTTCTCCTACGAGCAGTACTTC. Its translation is CASSATNRKPFSYEQYF.

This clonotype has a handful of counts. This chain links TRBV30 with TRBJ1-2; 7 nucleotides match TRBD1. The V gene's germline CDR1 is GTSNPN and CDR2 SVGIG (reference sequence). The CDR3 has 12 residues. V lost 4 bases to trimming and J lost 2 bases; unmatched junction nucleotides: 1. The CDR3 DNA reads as TGTGCCTGGAAAGGGGGCAACTATGGCTACACCTTC. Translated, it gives CAWKGGNYGYTF.

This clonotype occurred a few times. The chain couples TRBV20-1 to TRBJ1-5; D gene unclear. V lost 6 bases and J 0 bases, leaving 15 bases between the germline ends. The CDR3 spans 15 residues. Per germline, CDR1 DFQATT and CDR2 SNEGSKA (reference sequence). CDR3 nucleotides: TGCAGTGCCGCGAGGGAGCTCTATAGCAATCAGCCCCAGCATTTT. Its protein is CSAARELYSNQPQHF.

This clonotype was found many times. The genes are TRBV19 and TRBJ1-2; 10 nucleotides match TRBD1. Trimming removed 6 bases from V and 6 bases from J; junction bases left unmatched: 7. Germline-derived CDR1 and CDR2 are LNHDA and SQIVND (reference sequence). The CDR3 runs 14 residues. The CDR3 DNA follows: TGTGCCAGTAGGACCCATGGGACAGGGGATGGCTACACCTTC. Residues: CASRTHGTGDGYTF.

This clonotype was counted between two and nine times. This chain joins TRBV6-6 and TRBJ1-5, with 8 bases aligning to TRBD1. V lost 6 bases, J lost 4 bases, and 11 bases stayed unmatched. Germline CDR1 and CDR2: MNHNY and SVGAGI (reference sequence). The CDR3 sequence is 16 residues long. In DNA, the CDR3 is TGTGCCAGCAGCCAAGAAGACGACAGGGGTAATCAGCCCCAGCATTTT. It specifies CASSQEDDRGNQPQHF.

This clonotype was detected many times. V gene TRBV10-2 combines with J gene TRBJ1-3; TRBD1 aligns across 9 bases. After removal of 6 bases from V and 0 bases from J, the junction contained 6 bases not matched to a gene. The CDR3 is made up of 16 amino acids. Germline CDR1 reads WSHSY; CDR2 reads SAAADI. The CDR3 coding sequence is TGCGCCAGCAGACCCGGGACAGGGCGCTCTGGAAACACCATATATTTT. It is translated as CASRPGTGRSGNTIYF.